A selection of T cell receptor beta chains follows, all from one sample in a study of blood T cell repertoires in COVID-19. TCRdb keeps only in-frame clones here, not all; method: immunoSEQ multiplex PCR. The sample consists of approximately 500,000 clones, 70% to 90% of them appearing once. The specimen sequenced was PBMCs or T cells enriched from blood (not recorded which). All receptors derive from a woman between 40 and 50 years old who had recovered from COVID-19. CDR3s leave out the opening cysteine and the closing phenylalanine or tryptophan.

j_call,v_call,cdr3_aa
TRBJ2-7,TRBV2,ASSYLGALSYEQY
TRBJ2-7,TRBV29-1,SEPQAGESSYEQY
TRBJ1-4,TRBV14,ASSQDEYNEKLF
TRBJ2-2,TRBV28,ASSSSNTGELF
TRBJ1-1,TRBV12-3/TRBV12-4,ASSPPSQGRAF
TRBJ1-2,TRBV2,ASSIIARGSNYGYT
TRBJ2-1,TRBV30,AWIVAPRVSTYNEQF
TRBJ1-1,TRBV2,ASTRRGANRKNTEAF
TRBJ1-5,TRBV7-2,ASSFGGAGPQH
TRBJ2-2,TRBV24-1,ATSYRTGVDGTGELF
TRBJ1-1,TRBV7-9,ASSLRQGSYTEAF
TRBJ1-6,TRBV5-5,ASGGGATYNSPLH
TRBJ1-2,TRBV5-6,ASSLPQGGYT
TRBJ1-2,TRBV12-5,ASGLVQGAPRGYT
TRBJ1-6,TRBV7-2,ASSPSGQAYNSPLH
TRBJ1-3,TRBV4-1,ASSQPMTHTSGNTIY
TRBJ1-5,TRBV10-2,ASSDYGGLQPQH
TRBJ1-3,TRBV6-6,ASSRNPGQGATSGNTIY
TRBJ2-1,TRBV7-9,ASLGRENYNEQF
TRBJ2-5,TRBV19,ASSIETGDPQETQY
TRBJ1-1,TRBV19,ASSIWGEFTEAF
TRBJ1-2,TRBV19,ASSPENLYGYT
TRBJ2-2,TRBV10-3,ATQRASGRAGELF
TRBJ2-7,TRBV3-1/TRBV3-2,ASSQGQGAGEQY
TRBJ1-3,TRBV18,ASSPGSGQGLTGNTIY
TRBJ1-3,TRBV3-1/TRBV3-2,ASTTPSGNTIY
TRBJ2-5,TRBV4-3,ASSPRALGYEGETQY
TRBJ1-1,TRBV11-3,ASSLGHRVF
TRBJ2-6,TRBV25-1,ASSPSRGSVGANVLT
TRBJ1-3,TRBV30,AWSVDGFSGNTIY
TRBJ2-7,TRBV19,ASSIAGTASYEQY
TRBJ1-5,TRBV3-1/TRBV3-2,ASSHHPGQGTSGNQPQH
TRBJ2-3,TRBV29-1,SVAGLAADTQY
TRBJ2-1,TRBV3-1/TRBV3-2,ASSVLEVSYNEQF
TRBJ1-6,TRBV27,ASTLGTVYNSPLH
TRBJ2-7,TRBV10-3,AISFSYEQY
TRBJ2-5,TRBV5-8,ASSPQGADQETQY
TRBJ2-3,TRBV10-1,ASKAGAGTDTQY
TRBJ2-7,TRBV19,ASSYTPSYEQY
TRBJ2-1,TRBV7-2,ASSLEIPLAEQF
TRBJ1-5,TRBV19,ASSTRQGGYQPQH
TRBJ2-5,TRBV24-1,ATSGNDWVVQTQY
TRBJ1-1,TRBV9,ASSVGTGNTEAF
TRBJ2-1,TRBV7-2,ASRTDYNEQF
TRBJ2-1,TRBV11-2,ASSLDIGLARVYNEQF
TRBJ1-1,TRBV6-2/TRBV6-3,ASSYSVVAEAF
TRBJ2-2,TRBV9,ASSVVPRQNAGELF
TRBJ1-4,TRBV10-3,AISRQGDNEKLF
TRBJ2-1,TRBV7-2,ASSTRLAGSYNEQF
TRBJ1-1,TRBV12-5,ASGFTSFGDTEAF
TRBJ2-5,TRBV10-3,AISAGLAGVETQY
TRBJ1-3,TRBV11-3,ASSEQGALGNTIY
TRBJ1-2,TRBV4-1,ASSGESSVETGNGYT
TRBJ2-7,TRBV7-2,ASSLDGTVSYEQY
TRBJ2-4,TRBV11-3,ASSLDGGKDIQY
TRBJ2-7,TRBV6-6,ASSSTGQGFNEQY
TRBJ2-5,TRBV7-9,ASSFRTGYQETQY